This T cell receptor beta chain was sequenced for a study of blood T cell repertoires in COVID-19. About the research overall: PBMCs, B-cell-depleted T cells, or T cells were the source of the cDNA or gDNA that made up the material.

Here immunoSEQ multiplex PCR was the method, and the copy in TCRdb shows in-frame clones only, minus some. The table lists about 75,000 clones, roughly nine tenths of them singletons. Germline lookup yields CDR1 KGHSH and CDR2 LQKENI. The CDR3 contains 16 residues. Trimming pared 8 bases from V and 3 bases from J, leaving 23 bases between. This clone was observed once. V is TRBV18 and J is TRBJ2-7; D perhaps matches TRBD1 (6 bases). Sequencing was carried out using peripheral blood. The receptor was derived from a human donor in a cohort sampled during active COVID-19. CDR3 DNA sequence: TGTGCCAGCGTACCAAATGGCAGGGGTAGGGGCTACGAGCAGTACTTC. This encodes CASVPNGRGRGYEQYF. Based on the CDR3 plus reference TRBV18 and TRBJ2-7, the full variable domain is NAGVMQNPRHLVRRRGQEARLRCSPMKGHSHVYWYRQLPEEGLKFMVYLQKENIIDESGMPKERFSAEFPKEGPSILRIQQVVRGDSAAYFCASVPNGRGRGYEQYFGPGTRLTVT.